This T cell receptor beta chain was profiled in a study of blood T cell repertoires in COVID-19. On the study more broadly: Spain, Italy and the United States supplied samples that represented acute and convalescent COVID-19. T cells, B-cell-depleted T cells, or PBMCs supplied cDNA or gDNA.

This clone appeared a few times. In the original processing: Scientists estimated how many nucleated cells there were by amplifying reference gene primers. Here immunoSEQ multiplex PCR was the method, and the copy in TCRdb shows in-frame clones only, minus some. D and trimming come from the DNA, and the V and J calls and clone size come from that table. There are around 320,000 clones in the sample; about 90% occur only once, and roughly 10% lies in the top ten. Germline V CDR1 and CDR2: SGHRS, YFSETQ. The CDR3 totals 18 residues. V lost 2 bases and J lost 4, with 24 bases in between. Seattle researchers signed up patients amid active infection and tracked them longitudinally.

The V gene is TRBV5-1, the J gene TRBJ1-1; tentative D call: TRBD1 (6 bases). The source of this sequence is a young woman with COVID-19, enrolled during active disease. Sequenced material: peripheral blood. The DNA of the CDR3 is TGCGCCAGCAGCTTAGATCGGGCGCGTCGGGTAGGGGGCACTGAAGCTTTCTTT. This translates into CASSLDRARRVGGTEAFF.